Presented here are 8 T cell receptor beta chains from one specimen sequenced in a study of T cell repertoires in cytomegalovirus infection. In TCRdb, the reads were re-called with MiXCR into one record per CDR3 protein. The table shows 900,000 to 950,000 distinct CDR3 sequences, with approximately 33% occurring only once. Their cognate antigens are unknown. Sequences were derived from cultured CD8+ T cells from PBMCs, sampled from culture after CMV antigen stimulation. The receptors here all came from a human donor in good health (CMV status not recorded). Some clones in this sample may be carry-over from other donors' samples.

The chain is built from TRBV6-2 or TRBV6-3 and TRBJ2-1, with 7 bases fitting TRBD2. Germline CDR1 reads MNHEY; CDR2 reads SVGEGT. The junction had 6 bases not matched to a gene; V was cut back by 0 bases and J by 10 bases. CDR3 length equals 14 residues. The CDR3 spells CASSYSMGGREQFF. DNA of the CDR3: TGTGCCAGCAGTTACTCGATGGGGGGGAGGGAGCAGTTCTTC.

With regard to this clonotype: The conserved phenylalanine or tryptophan is not found at the CDR3 terminus, so this likely reflects a read error. The rearrangement uses TRBV7-9 and TRBJ2-1, with 7 nucleotides matching TRBD2. The CDR3 loop spans 17 amino acids. Trimming cost V 1 base and J 4 bases; bases outside gene matches: 10. Germline-derived CDR1 and CDR2 are SEHNR and FQNEAQ (reference sequence). The DNA of the CDR3 is TGTGCCAGCAGCTTAGAAAGTACTAGCGCCGCTTACAATGAGCAGTTCTTG. It is translated as CASSLESTSAAYNEQFL.

The chain links TRBV7-6 to TRBJ2-1, with 9 bases identical to TRBD2. CDR3 length equals 15 residues. The germline CDR1 and CDR2 sequences are SGHVS and FNYEAQ. V lost 5 bases and J lost 7; bases outside the gene matches: 9. CDR3 nucleotide sequence: TGTGCCAGCAGCGATCTAAGCGGGGGGAGAAATGAGCAGTTCTTC. Translating it yields CASSDLSGGRNEQFF.

The chain joins TRBV7-9 to TRBJ2-2; D may correspond to TRBD1 or TRBD2 (5 bases each). CDR1 SEHNR and CDR2 FQNEAQ come from the germline V gene (reference sequence). The CDR3 is made up of 17 amino acids. Trimming removed 8 bases from V and 0 bases from J, with 19 bases in between. CDR3 region: CASRSHTGLSNTGELFF. The CDR3 DNA reads as TGTGCCAGCCGATCCCATACGGGGCTCTCGAACACCGGGGAGCTGTTTTTT.

The CDR3 protein is CSARATSGAYNEQFF. CDR3 bases: TGCAGTGCTAGGGCGACTAGCGGGGCTTACAATGAGCAGTTCTTC. This chain joins TRBV20-1 and TRBJ2-1; 11 nucleotides agree with TRBD2. In germline, CDR1 is DFQATT, CDR2 SNEGSKA (reference sequence). The V segment lost 3 bases and the J segment 4 bases; nucleotides outside the gene matches: 5. This CDR3 spans 15 amino acids.

This clonotype has only one observation. The chain uses TRBV6-6 and TRBJ2-7; possible D gene TRBD2, 6 bases. Germline V gives CDR1 MNHNY, CDR2 SVGAGI (reference sequence). The CDR3 totals 13 residues. V shed 5 bases and J shed 3 bases, with 11 bases lying between them. In DNA, the CDR3 is TGTGCCAGCAGTAACCCCGGGAGCTACGAGCAGTACTTC. This gives the protein CASSNPGSYEQYF.

This clonotype was seen only a few times. This chain joins TRBV4-1 and TRBJ2-5, with TRBD2 matching over 7 bases. CDR1 is MGHRA and CDR2 is YSYEKL in the germline V gene. There are 15 residues in the CDR3. V dropped 1 base and J dropped 3; count of bases not matched to a gene: 5. The CDR3 DNA is TGCGCCAGCAGCCAAGTCGGGGGAGGGGAAGAGACCCAGTACTTC. Its translation is CASSQVGGGEETQYF.

The chain has TRBV5-6 and TRBJ1-1, with a possible D match to TRBD1 (6 bases). Looked up from germline, CDR1 is SGHDT and CDR2 is YYEEEE. V was pared by 0 bases and J by 0 bases, with 15 bases between. This CDR3 has 17 residues. The CDR3 sequence: CASSLVLLQGLNTEAFF. CDR3 DNA: TGTGCCAGCAGCTTGGTCCTCCTACAGGGCCTGAACACTGAAGCTTTCTTT.